This record looks at one T cell receptor beta chain sequence and its context. Its antigen is still unknown. The patients sequenced had a carbamazepine-induced Stevens-Johnson syndrome or toxic epidermal necrolysis reaction. Libraries were made by iRepertoire multiplex PCR with TCR subtype-specific primers for bulk and single-cell sequencing. Bulk TCR libraries started from roughly 100-500 ng RNA per sample. From its re-call of the multiplex PCR reads, TCRdb lists each CDR3 protein once, without DNA. With more than 20,000 distinct CDR3 sequences in the sample, the ten largest clones hold under 8.5%. The sample is drawn from a study of T cells in severe cutaneous drug reactions. The wider study: Blister fluid/cells and PBMC came from acute- or recovery-stage patients. Findings and caveats of the study: All seven CBZ-SJS/TEN blister samples shared a public TCRbeta CDR3 at mean approximately 13%.

Germline lookup yields CDR1 MNHEY and CDR2 SVGAGI. The length of the CDR3 is 15 residues. The rearrangement links TRBV6-5 to TRBJ1-5; the D call from TCRdb, TRBD1, cannot be confirmed without DNA. The TCR was taken from a human donor with toxic epidermal necrolysis, a severe cutaneous drug reaction. The sample consisted of PBMCs. CDR3 residues: CASSPGIHSNQPQHF.